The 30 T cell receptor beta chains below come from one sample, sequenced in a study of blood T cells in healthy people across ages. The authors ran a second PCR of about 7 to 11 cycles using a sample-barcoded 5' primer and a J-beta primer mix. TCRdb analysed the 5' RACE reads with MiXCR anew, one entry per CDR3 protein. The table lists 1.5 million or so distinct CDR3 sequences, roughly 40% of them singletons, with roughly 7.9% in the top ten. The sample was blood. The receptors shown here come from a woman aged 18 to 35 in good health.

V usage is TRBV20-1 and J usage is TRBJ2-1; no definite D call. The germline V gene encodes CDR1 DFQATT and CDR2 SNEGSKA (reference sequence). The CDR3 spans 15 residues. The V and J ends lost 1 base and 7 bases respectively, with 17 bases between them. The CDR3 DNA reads TGCAGTGCTAGAGGTCGTAGCAGGCTATTGAATGAGCAGTTCTTC. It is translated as CSARGRSRLLNEQFF.

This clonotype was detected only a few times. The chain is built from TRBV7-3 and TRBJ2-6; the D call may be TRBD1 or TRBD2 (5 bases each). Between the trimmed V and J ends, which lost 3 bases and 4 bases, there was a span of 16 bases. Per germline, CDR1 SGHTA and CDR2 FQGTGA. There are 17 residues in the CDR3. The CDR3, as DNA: TGTGCCAGCAGCTTGTCAGGGACCCTCCTCGGGGCCAACGTCCTGACTTTC. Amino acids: CASSLSGTLLGANVLTF. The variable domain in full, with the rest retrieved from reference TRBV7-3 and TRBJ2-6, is GAGVSQTPSNKVTEKGKYVELRCDPISGHTALYWYRQSLGQGPEFLIYFQGTGAADDSGLPNDRFFAVRPEGSVSTLKIQRTERGDSAVYLCASSLSGTLLGANVLTFGAGSRLTVL.

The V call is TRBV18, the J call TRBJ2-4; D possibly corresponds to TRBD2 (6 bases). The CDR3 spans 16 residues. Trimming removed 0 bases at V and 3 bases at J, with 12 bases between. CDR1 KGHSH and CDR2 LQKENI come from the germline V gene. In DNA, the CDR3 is TGTGCCAGCTCACCACCGCGGGGAGAGGGCAAAAACATTCAGTACTTC. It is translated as CASSPPRGEGKNIQYF.

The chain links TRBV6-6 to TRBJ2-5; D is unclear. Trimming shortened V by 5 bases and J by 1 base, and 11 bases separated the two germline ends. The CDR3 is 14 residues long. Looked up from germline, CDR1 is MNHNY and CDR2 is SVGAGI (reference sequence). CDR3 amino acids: CASSDGGRQETQYF. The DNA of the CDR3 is TGTGCCAGCAGTGACGGTGGCCGCCAAGAGACCCAGTACTTC.

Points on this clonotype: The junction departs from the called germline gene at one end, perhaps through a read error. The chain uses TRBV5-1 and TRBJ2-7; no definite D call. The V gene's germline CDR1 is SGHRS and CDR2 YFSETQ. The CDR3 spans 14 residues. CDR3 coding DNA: TGCGCCGGCAGCTCCCGAATGGCGGCCTACGAGCAGTACTTC. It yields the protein CAGSSRMAAYEQYF.

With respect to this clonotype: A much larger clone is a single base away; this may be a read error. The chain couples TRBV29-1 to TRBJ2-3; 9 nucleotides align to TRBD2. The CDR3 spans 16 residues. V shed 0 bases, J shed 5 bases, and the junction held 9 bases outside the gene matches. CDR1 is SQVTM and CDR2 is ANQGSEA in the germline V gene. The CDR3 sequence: CSVEDPQRGVRDTQYF. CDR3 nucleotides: TGCAGCGTTGAAGATCCCCAGCGGGGGGTTCGAGATACGCAGTATTTT.

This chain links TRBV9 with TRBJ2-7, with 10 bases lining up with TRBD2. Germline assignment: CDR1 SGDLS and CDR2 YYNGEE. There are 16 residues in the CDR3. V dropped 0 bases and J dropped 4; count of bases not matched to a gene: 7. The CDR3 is CASSVAPAGGMYEQYF. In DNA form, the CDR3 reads TGTGCCAGCAGCGTAGCTCCAGCGGGGGGGATGTACGAGCAGTACTTC.

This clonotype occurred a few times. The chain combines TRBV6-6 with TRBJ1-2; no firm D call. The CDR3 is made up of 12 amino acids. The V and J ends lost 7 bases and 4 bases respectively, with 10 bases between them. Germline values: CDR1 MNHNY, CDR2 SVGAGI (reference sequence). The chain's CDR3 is CASNGVGYGYTF. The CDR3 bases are TGTGCCAGCAACGGAGTGGGCTATGGCTACACCTTC.

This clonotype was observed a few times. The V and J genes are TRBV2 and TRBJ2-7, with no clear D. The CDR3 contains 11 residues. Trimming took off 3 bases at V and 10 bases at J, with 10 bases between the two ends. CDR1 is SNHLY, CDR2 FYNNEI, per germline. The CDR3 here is CASSESTSQYF. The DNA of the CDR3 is TGTGCCAGCAGTGAGTCCACCTCCCAGTACTTC.

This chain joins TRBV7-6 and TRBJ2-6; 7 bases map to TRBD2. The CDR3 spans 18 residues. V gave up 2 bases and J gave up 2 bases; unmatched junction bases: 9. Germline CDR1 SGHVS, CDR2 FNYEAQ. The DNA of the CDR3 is TGTGCCAGCAGCTTATTTTATGAGGCGGGAGCTGGGGCCAACGTCCTGACTTTC. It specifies CASSLFYEAGAGANVLTF.

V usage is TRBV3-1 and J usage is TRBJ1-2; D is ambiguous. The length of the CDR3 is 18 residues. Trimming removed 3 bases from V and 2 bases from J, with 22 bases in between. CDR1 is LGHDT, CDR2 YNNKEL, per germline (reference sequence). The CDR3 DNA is TGTGCCAGCAGCCAGGCGGGGATGGGCCAGAGAAAAAACTATGGCTACACCTTC. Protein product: CASSQAGMGQRKNYGYTF.

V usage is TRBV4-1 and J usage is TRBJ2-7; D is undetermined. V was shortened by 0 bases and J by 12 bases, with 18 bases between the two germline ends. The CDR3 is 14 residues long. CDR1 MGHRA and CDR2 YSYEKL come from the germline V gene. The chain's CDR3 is CASSQESVAVIRYF. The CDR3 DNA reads TGCGCCAGCAGCCAAGAAAGTGTGGCCGTGATAAGGTACTTC.

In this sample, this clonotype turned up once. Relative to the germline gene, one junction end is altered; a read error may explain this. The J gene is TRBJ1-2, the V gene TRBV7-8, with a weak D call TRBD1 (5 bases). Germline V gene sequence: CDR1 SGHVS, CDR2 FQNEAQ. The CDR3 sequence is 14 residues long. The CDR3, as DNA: TGTGTCAGCAGCTTAGTAGGGACGTACTATGGCTACACCTTC. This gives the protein CVSSLVGTYYGYTF.

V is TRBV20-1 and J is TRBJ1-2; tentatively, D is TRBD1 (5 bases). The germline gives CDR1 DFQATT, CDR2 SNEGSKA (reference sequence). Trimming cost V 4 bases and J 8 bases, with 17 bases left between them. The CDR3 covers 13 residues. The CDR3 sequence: CSATMGSGGGYTF. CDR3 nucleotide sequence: TGCAGTGCTACCATGGGGTCTGGGGGGGGCTACACCTTC.

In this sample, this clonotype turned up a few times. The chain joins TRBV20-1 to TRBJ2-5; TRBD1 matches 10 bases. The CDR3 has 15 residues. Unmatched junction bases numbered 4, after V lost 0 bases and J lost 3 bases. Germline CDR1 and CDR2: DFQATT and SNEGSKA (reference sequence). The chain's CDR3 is CSARDLDRGKETQYF. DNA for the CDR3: TGCAGTGCTAGAGATCTGGACAGGGGGAAAGAGACCCAGTACTTC.

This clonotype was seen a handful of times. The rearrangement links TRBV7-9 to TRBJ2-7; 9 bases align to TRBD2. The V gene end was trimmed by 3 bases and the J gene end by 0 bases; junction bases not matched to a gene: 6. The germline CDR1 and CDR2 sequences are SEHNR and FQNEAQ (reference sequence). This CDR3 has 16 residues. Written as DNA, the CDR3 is TGTGCCAGCAGCTTTAAGACTAGCGGTAGCTCCTACGAGCAGTACTTC. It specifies CASSFKTSGSSYEQYF.

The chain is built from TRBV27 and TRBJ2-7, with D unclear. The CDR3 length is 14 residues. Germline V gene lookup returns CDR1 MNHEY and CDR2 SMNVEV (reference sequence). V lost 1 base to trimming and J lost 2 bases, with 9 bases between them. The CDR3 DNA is TGTGCCAGCAGTTTATGGTCGGACGCCTACGAGCAGTACTTC. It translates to CASSLWSDAYEQYF.

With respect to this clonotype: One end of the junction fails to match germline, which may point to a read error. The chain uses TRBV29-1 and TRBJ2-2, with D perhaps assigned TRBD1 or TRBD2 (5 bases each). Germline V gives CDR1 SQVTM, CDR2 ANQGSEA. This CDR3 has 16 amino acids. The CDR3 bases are TGCAGCGTGACCCCCGGCTCGGGGCTGAACACTGGGGAGCTGTTTTTT. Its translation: CSVTPGSGLNTGELFF.

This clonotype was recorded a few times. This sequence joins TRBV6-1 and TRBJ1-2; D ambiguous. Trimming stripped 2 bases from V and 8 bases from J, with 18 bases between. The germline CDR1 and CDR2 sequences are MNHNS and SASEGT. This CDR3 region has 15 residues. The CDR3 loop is CASSEQVARIRGYTF. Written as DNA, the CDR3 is TGTGCCAGCAGTGAACAGGTGGCGAGAATCCGGGGCTACACCTTC.

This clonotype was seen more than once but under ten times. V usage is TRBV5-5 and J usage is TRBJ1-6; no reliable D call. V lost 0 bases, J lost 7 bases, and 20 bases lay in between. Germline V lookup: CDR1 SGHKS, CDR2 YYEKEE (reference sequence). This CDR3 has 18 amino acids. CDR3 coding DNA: TGTGCCAGCAGCTTGGAGGTGGACCTCTTCCTGGGGAATTCACCCCTCCACTTT. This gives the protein CASSLEVDLFLGNSPLHF.

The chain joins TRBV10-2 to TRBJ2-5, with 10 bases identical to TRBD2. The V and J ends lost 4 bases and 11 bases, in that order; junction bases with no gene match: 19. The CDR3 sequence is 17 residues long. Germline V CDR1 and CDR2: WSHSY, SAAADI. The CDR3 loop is CASSGASGRSESGEQYF. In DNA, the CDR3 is TGCGCCAGCAGTGGAGCTAGCGGGAGATCGGAAAGTGGTGAGCAGTACTTC.

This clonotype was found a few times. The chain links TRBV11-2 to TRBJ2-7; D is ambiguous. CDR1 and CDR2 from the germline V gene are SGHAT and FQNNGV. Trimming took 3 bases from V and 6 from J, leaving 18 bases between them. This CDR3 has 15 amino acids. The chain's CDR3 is CASSFGRVLSGEQYF. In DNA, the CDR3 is TGTGCCAGCAGCTTTGGAAGGGTGCTGTCAGGCGAGCAGTACTTC.

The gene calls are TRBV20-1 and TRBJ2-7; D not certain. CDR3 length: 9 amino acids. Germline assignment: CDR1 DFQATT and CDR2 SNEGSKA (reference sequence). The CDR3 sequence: CSPAYEQYF. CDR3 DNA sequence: TGCAGCCCAGCCTACGAGCAGTACTTC.

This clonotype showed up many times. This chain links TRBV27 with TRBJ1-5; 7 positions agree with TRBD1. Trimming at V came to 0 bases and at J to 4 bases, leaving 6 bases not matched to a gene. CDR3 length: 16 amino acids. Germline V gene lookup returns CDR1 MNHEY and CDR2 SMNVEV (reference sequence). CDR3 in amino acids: CASSLSARGTNQPQHF. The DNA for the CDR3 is TGTGCCAGCAGTTTATCGGCCAGGGGGACAAATCAGCCCCAGCATTTT.

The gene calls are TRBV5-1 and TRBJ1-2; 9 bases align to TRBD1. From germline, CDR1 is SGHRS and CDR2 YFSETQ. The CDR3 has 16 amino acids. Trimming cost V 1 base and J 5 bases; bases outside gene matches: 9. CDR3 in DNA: TGCGCCAGCAGCTTGCACTCAGGACAGGGGATATATGGCTACACCTTC. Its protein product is CASSLHSGQGIYGYTF.

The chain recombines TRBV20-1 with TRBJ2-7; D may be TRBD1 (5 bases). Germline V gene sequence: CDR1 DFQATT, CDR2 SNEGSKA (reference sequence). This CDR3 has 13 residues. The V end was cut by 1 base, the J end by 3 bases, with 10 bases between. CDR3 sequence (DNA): TGCAGTGCTAGAGTTCACACAGGCTACGAGCAGTACTTC. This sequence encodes CSARVHTGYEQYF.

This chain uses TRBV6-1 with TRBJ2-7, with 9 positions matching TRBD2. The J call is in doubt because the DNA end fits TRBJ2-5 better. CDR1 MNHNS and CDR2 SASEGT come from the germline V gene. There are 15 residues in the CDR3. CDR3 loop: CASSGLAVSGETQYF. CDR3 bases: TGTGCCAGCAGTGGACTAGCGGTGAGCGGAGAGACCCAGTACTTC.

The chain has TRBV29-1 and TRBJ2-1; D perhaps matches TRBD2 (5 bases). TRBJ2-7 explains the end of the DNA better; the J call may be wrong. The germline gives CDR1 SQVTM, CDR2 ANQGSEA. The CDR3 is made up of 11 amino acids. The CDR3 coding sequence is TGCAGCGTGATTAGCGCCCATGAGCAGTACTTC. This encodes CSVISAHEQYF.

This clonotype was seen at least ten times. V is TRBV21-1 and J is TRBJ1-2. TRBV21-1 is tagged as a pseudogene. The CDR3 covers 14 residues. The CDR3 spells CASSNPTDNYGYTF. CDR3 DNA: TGTGCCAGCAGCAACCCGACAGATAACTATGGCTACACCTTC.

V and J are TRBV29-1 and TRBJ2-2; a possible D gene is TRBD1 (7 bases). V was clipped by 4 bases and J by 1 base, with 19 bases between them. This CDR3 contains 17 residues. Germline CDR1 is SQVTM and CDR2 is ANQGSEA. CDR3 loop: CSVVWQGGLMNTGELFF. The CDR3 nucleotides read TGCAGCGTTGTTTGGCAGGGGGGCCTAATGAACACCGGGGAGCTGTTTTTT.